One and the same sample provided the 11 T cell receptor beta chains below, sequenced in a study of OX40 agonist ivuxolimab in advanced cancers. Repertoires were generated with immunoSEQ multiplex PCR, while TCRdb's copy carries only in-frame clones and drops some. Here the sample spans about 26,000 clones, about 90% being singletons. The specimen comprised CD4+ or CD8+ T cells sorted from blood, sampled in a trial of the OX40 agonist ivuxolimab. The receptors here all came from an adult with an advanced solid tumor such as melanoma, head and neck, liver or kidney cancer.

The gene calls are TRBV13 and TRBJ2-1; 13 nucleotides line up with TRBD2. V was clipped by 5 bases and J by 8 bases; unmatched bases: 6. This CDR3 contains 15 residues. CDR1 PRHDT and CDR2 FYEKMQ come from the germline V gene (reference sequence). The DNA of the CDR3 is TGTGCCAGCAGCCCCCGGACTAGCGGGGGATATGAGCAGTTCTTC. This translates into CASSPRTSGGYEQFF.

This rearrangement joins TRBV5-6 to TRBJ2-1; D possibly uses TRBD1 or TRBD2 (5 bases each). Germline loops: CDR1 SGHDT, CDR2 YYEEEE. This CDR3 is built from 15 residues. V was shortened by 0 bases and J by 2 bases, with 9 bases between the two germline ends. CDR3 coding DNA: TGTGCCAGCAGCTTGGTACGGGGCCCCTACAATGAGCAGTTCTTC. Its translation: CASSLVRGPYNEQFF.

The V and J genes are TRBV2 and TRBJ2-7; unclear D gene. This CDR3 region has 12 residues. V lost 3 bases and J 4 bases, leaving 7 bases between the germline ends. Germline V gene lookup returns CDR1 SNHLY and CDR2 FYNNEI. CDR3 DNA sequence: TGTGCCAGCAGTGAGATACGTTACGAGCAGTACTTC. Protein: CASSEIRYEQYF. The whole variable domain, remainder taken from reference TRBV2 and TRBJ2-7, is EPEVTQTPSHQVTQMGQEVILRCVPISNHLYFYWYRQILGQKVEFLVSFYNNEISEKSEIFDDQFSVERPDGSNFTLKIRSTKLEDSAMYFCASSEIRYEQYFGPGTRLTVT.

V and J are TRBV7-9 and TRBJ2-1; 9 bases agree with TRBD2. This CDR3 is 14 amino acids long. After removal of 2 bases from V and 6 bases from J, the junction contained 2 bases not matched to a gene. The V gene's germline CDR1 is SEHNR and CDR2 FQNEAQ (reference sequence). CDR3 in DNA: TGTGCCAGCAGCTTACTAGCGGGACTCAATGAGCAGTTCTTC. Its translation: CASSLLAGLNEQFF. The full variable domain, with the rest looked up from reference TRBV7-9 and TRBJ2-1, is DTGVSQNPRHKITKRGQNVTFRCDPISEHNRLYWYRQTLGQGPEFLTYFQNEAQLEKSRLLSDRFSAERPKGSFSTLEIQRTEQGDSAMYLCASSLLAGLNEQFFGPGTRLTVL.

The V and J genes are TRBV12-5 and TRBJ2-2, with a weak D call TRBD1 (6 bases). Trimming cost V 1 base and J 6 bases, with 9 bases left between them. The CDR3 runs 14 residues. The germline CDR1 and CDR2 sequences are LGHNT and FRNRAP. CDR3 loop: CASGLGQAAGELFF. In nucleotides, the CDR3 is TGTGCTAGTGGTTTGGGACAGGCCGCCGGGGAGCTGTTTTTT.

This clone was picked up a small number of times. One junction end does not reproduce the germline sequence, and a read error may be involved. The CDR3 is CASSLIPSGYNEQFF. The CDR3 nucleotides are TGTGCCAGCAGTTTAATTCCTAGCGGGTACAATGAGCAGTTCTTC. The chain is built from TRBV7-3 and TRBJ2-1; 8 bases are shared with TRBD2. This CDR3 is built from 15 residues. Germline assignment: CDR1 SGHTA and CDR2 FQGTGA.

This clone is a singleton in its sample. This sequence joins TRBV5-6 and TRBJ2-2; 10 nucleotides line up with TRBD1. V was pared by 4 bases and J by 3 bases, with 6 bases of the junction left unmatched. The CDR3 length is 16 residues. Germline lookup yields CDR1 SGHDT and CDR2 YYEEEE. CDR3 coding DNA: TGTGCCAGCAGCAGCCCGACAGGGGGCCACACCGGGGAGCTGTTTTTT. Its translation: CASSSPTGGHTGELFF.

The J gene is TRBJ2-1, the V gene TRBV5-1, with 8 bases that match TRBD1. The CDR3 extends over 15 amino acids. J was trimmed by 8 bases and V by 0 bases; bases with no gene match: 7. CDR1 and CDR2 (germline): SGHRS, YFSETQ. The CDR3: CASSLVSGGFDEQFF. In nucleotides, the CDR3 is TGCGCCAGCAGCTTGGTTTCAGGGGGCTTTGATGAGCAGTTCTTC.

V and J are TRBV28 and TRBJ2-6; 7 bases align to TRBD1. Germline-derived CDR1 and CDR2 are MDHEN and SYDVKM. The V segment lost 5 bases and the J segment 5 bases; nucleotides outside the gene matches: 3. This CDR3 contains 14 residues. The CDR3 sequence is CASSQGVRANVLTF. Here the CDR3 DNA reads TGTGCCAGCAGTCAGGGGGTGCGGGCCAACGTCCTGACTTTC.

This clone was picked up one time. The rearrangement links TRBV27 to TRBJ2-3, with D possibly TRBD2 on 5 matching bases. V gave up 2 bases and J gave up 2 bases, with 8 bases separating them. The germline V gene has CDR1 MNHEY and CDR2 SMNVEV (reference sequence). The CDR3 consists of 14 residues. CDR3 loop: CASSLRGYTDTQYF. In DNA form, the CDR3 reads TGTGCCAGCAGTTTACGCGGGTACACAGATACGCAGTATTTT.

The V call is TRBV29-1, the J call TRBJ2-7; D unclear. The V gene lost 4 bases and the J gene lost 0 bases, with 10 bases spanning the gap. CDR3 length: 13 amino acids. Germline-derived CDR1 and CDR2 are SQVTM and ANQGSEA. The CDR3 DNA reads as TGCAGCGTTGTCTTGGTTGGCTCCTACGAGCAGTACTTC. Its translation is CSVVLVGSYEQYF.